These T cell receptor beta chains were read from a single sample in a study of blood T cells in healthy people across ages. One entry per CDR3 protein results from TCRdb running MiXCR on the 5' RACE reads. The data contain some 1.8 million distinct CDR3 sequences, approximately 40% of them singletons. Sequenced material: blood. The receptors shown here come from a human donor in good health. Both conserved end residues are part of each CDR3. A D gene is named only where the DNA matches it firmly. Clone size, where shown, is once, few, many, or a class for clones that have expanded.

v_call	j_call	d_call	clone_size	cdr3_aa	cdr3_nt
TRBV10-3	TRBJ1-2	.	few	CAISERSTGSPNYGYTF	TGTGCCATCAGTGAGAGGTCTACAGGGTCCCCTAACTATGGCTACACCTTC
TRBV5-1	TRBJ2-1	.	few	CASSPTSVSYNEQFF	TGCGCCAGCAGCCCTACCTCGGTCTCCTACAATGAGCAGTTCTTC
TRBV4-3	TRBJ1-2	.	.	CASSQDLTGPYGYTF	TGCGCCAGCAGCCAAGATCTCACAGGGCCCTATGGCTACACCTTC
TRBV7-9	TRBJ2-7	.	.	CASTRDWGSNEQYF	TGTGCCAGCACCAGGGACTGGGGATCTAACGAGCAGTACTTC
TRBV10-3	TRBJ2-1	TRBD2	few	CATLRLAGSYNEQFF	TGTGCCACCCTTAGACTAGCGGGGTCCTACAATGAGCAGTTCTTC
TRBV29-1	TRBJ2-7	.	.	CSVRVGATADYEQYF	TGCAGCGTGCGGGTCGGGGCGACGGCGGATTACGAGCAGTACTTC
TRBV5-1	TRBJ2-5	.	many	CASSPRTGKETQYF	TGTGCCAGCAGCCCCCGTACAGGGAAAGAGACCCAGTACTTC
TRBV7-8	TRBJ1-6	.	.	CASSLERSPLHF	TGTGCCAGCAGCTTAGAGCGCTCACCCCTCCACTTT
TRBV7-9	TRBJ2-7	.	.	CASSLGRGGFAEQYF	TGTGCCAGCAGCTTAGGAAGGGGTGGCTTCGCAGAGCAGTACTTC
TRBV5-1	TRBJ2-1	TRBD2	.	CASSLGEGFNEQFF	TGCGCCAGCAGCTTGGGGGAGGGGTTCAATGAGCAGTTCTTC
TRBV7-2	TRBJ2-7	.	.	CASSLGYGADSYEQYF	TGTGCCAGCAGCTTAGGTTACGGGGCGGACTCCTACGAGCAGTACTTC
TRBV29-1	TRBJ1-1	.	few	CSVLIRGIEAFF	TGCAGCGTCCTCATCCGTGGGATTGAAGCTTTCTTT
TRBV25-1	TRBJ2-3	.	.	CASSEGSNHVDTQYF	TGTGCCAGCAGTGAAGGGTCTAATCACGTAGATACGCAGTATTTT
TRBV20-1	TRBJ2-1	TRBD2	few	CSARDRAGGIYNEQFF	TGCAGTGCTAGAGATCGGGCGGGGGGGATCTACAATGAGCAGTTCTTC
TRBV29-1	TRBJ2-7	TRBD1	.	CSLTTGGSGQYF	TGCAGCCTCACGACAGGGGGCAGCGGGCAGTACTTC
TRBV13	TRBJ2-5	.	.	CASSSGTRSETQYF	TGTGCCAGCAGCTCGGGGACACGGTCGGAGACCCAGTACTTC
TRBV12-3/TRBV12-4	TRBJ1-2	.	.	CASTSGWGGIYGYTF	TGTGCCAGCACGTCCGGTTGGGGGGGGATCTATGGCTACACCTTC
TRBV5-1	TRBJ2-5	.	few	CASSLVQSQETQYF	TGCGCCAGCAGCTTGGTACAGTCCCAAGAGACCCAGTACTTC
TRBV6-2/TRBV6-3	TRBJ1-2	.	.	CASSYSGDIYGYTF	TGTGCCAGCAGTTACTCAGGAGACATCTATGGCTACACCTTC
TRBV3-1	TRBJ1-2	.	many	CASSQDPGNYGYTF	TGCGCCAGCAGCCAAGATCCGGGAAACTATGGCTACACCTTC
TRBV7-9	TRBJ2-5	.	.	CASSPGTSYKQYF	TGTGCCAGCAGCCCCGGGACTTCCTACAAGCAGTACTTC
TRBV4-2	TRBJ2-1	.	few	CASSHPKQGTYNEQFF	TGTGCCAGCAGCCATCCAAAGCAGGGGACCTACAATGAGCAGTTCTTC
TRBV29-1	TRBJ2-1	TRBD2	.	CSVPGTSGWNEQFF	TGCAGCGTCCCCGGGACTAGCGGTTGGAATGAGCAGTTCTTC
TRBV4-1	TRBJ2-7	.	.	CASSPAGSYSYEQYF	TGCGCCAGCAGCCCCGCAGGGAGTTACTCCTACGAGCAGTACTTC
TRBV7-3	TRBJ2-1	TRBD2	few	CASSLAGGRSYNEQFF	TGTGCCAGCAGCTTAGCGGGGGGACGCTCTTACAATGAGCAGTTCTTC
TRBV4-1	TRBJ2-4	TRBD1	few	CASSQPGQGTGEQYF	TGCGCCAGCAGCCAACCTGGACAGGGGACGGGGGAGCAGTACTTC
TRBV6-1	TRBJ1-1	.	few	CASSELSQNTEAFF	TGTGCCAGCAGTGAACTAAGCCAAAACACTGAAGCTTTCTTT
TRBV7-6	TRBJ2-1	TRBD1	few	CASSLVEGTGYNEQFF	TGTGCCAGCAGCTTGGTCGAGGGGACAGGCTACAATGAGCAGTTCTTC
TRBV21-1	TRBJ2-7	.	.	CASRRDRLRYEQYF	TGTGCCAGCAGACGGGACAGGCTACGTTACGAGCAGTACTTC
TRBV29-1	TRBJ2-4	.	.	CSVEAGVAKNIQYF	TGCAGCGTTGAGGCAGGGGTAGCCAAAAACATTCAGTACTTC
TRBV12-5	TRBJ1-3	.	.	CASGLWGGEFNTIYF	TGTGCTAGTGGCCTGTGGGGGGGCGAGTTTAACACCATATATTTT
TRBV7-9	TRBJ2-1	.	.	CASSPRIYSYNEQFF	TGTGCCAGCAGCCCCCGAATATACTCCTACAATGAGCAGTTCTTC
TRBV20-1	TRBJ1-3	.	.	CSARPLARSGNTIYF	TGCAGTGCTAGGCCCCTGGCCCGCTCTGGAAACACCATATATTTT
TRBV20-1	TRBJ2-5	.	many	CSARFHLGRETQYF	TGCAGTGCTAGATTTCACCTAGGGCGAGAGACCCAGTACTTC
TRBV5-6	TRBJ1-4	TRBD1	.	CASSADRFDNEKLFF	TGTGCCAGCAGCGCGGACAGGTTCGACAATGAAAAACTGTTTTTT
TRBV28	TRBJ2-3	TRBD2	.	CASSLPTSGGTTDTQYF	TGTGCCAGCAGTCTCCCGACTAGCGGGGGCACCACAGATACGCAGTATTTT
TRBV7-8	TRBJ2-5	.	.	CASSLALQSPGETQYF	TGTGCCAGCAGCCTTGCCCTACAGTCCCCGGGGGAGACCCAGTACTTC
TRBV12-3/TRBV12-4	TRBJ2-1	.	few	CASSHPGREQFF	TGTGCCAGCAGTCACCCAGGGCGTGAGCAGTTCTTC
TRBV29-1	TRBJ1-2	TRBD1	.	CSVLRTGANYGYTF	TGCAGCGTCCTGAGGACAGGGGCCAACTATGGCTACACCTTC
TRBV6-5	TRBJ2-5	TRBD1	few	CASRDIYRGRGETQYF	TGTGCCAGCAGGGACATCTACAGGGGGCGCGGGGAGACCCAGTACTTC
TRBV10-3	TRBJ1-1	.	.	CAISETGNTEAFF	TGTGCCATCAGTGAGACTGGAAACACTGAAGCTTTCTTT
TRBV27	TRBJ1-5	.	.	CASSFNFGGGGGEPQHF	TGTGCCAGCAGTTTTAACTTCGGAGGGGGAGGTGGGGAGCCCCAGCATTTT